This passage covers 31 T cell receptor beta chains from one sample sequenced in a study of shared T cell receptors in the human thymus. Sequencing was performed with immunoSEQ multiplex PCR; in TCRdb, only in-frame clones are kept and a portion is missing. The data hold hundreds of thousands of clones, with roughly 86% observed a single time. This sample was also put to use in a study of human thymus T cells.

The sample comprised thymocytes. These receptors were collected from a boy under two years old with a congenital heart defect.

J is TRBJ2-2 and V is TRBV27; 7 bases are shared with TRBD1. CDR1 MNHEY and CDR2 SMNVEV come from the germline V gene (reference sequence). Trimming at V came to 0 bases and at J to 7 bases, leaving 2 bases not matched to a gene. There are 14 residues in the CDR3. In nucleotides, the CDR3 is TGTGCCAGCAGTTTATCAGGGGGCATCGGGGAGCTGTTTTTT. It encodes CASSLSGGIGELFF.

The genes are TRBV6-7 and TRBJ2-4; D ambiguous. TRBV6-7 counts as an open reading frame of uncertain function. Trimming took off 4 bases at V and 6 bases at J, with 4 bases between the two ends. The CDR3 covers 11 residues. The CDR3 protein is CASSSLNIQYF. The CDR3 region has the DNA TGTGCCAGCAGTTCGTTAAACATTCAGTACTTC.

This chain joins TRBV4-3 and TRBJ1-5; D is unclear. The CDR3 has 14 amino acids. V was pared by 0 bases and J by 6 bases, with 9 bases between. Germline loops: CDR1 LGHNA, CDR2 YSLEER. CDR3 coding DNA: TGCGCCAGCAGCCAAGAAGCTTCGGGTCAGCCCCAGCATTTT. Translation: CASSQEASGQPQHF.

The J gene is TRBJ2-3, the V gene TRBV5-6, with 7 bases fitting TRBD2. J gave up 2 bases and V 3 bases, and 9 bases lay outside the gene matches. The germline gives CDR1 SGHDT, CDR2 YYEEEE. The CDR3 contains 16 residues. This chain's CDR3 is CASSSERRGITDTQYF. The CDR3 DNA sequence: TGTGCCAGCAGCTCCGAACGGCGGGGGATCACAGATACGCAGTATTTT.

The V call is TRBV5-1, the J call TRBJ1-1; unclear D gene. This CDR3 spans 14 amino acids. The germline gives CDR1 SGHRS, CDR2 YFSETQ. Trimming left V 0 bases short and J 0 bases short, with 6 bases between. CDR3 loop: CASSLVFMNTEAFF. The CDR3 coding sequence is TGCGCCAGCAGCTTGGTTTTTATGAACACTGAAGCTTTCTTT.

The CDR3 is CAWLQEGTSGGGRELFF. CDR3 DNA: TGTGCCTGGCTCCAAGAGGGGACTAGCGGGGGAGGCAGGGAGCTGTTTTTT. This chain connects TRBV30 to TRBJ2-2; 14 bases match TRBD2. With 5 bases clipped from V and 9 bases from J, the junction kept 14 bases outside the gene matches. This CDR3 contains 17 residues. Germline V gene data show CDR1 as GTSNPN and CDR2 as SVGIG (reference sequence).

In nucleotides, the CDR3 is TGTGCCACCAGCAGAGAAAACCCCAACCGCATCAGGGGGTGGACTGAAGCTTTCTTT. Its translation: CATSRENPNRIRGWTEAFF. The J gene is TRBJ1-1, the V gene TRBV15; TRBD1 aligns across 7 bases. The CDR3 sequence is 19 residues long. The junction had 18 bases not matched to a gene; V was cut back by 0 bases and J by 5 bases. Germline lookup yields CDR1 LNHNV and CDR2 YYDKDF (reference sequence).

This chain uses TRBV20-1 with TRBJ1-1; D gene ambiguous. CDR1 and CDR2 (germline): DFQATT, SNEGSKA (reference sequence). The germline V and J ends were trimmed by 6 bases and 11 bases, with 13 bases remaining between them. The CDR3 contains 10 residues. This CDR3 reads CSAVPPGAFF. Here the CDR3 DNA reads TGCAGTGCCGTTCCCCCCGGGGCTTTCTTT.

The chain couples TRBV7-6 to TRBJ2-7; TRBD2 is a possible D gene (5 bases). Germline V CDR1 and CDR2: SGHVS, FNYEAQ. The V end was cut by 1 base, the J end by 2 bases, with 9 bases between. There are 14 residues in the CDR3. The CDR3 DNA reads TGTGCCAGCAGCTTAGGAGGGATCGCCTACGAGCAGTACTTC. Amino acids: CASSLGGIAYEQYF.

This chain links TRBV6-1 with TRBJ2-5, with a weak D call TRBD1 (8 bases). CDR3 length: 17 residues. Germline loops: CDR1 MNHNS, CDR2 SASEGT. Trimming took off 3 bases at V and 5 bases at J, with 22 bases between the two ends. Here the CDR3 reads CASSEFLSTGGDETQYF. The CDR3 DNA sequence: TGTGCCAGCAGTGAGTTTCTCTCAACAGGGGGGGACGAGACCCAGTACTTC.

In its sample, this clone was seen once. This chain uses TRBV2 with TRBJ2-4; 11 bases are shared with TRBD2. The CDR3 consists of 16 residues. The junction had 7 bases not matched to a gene; V was cut back by 1 base and J by 8 bases. Germline assignment: CDR1 SNHLY and CDR2 FYNNEI. CDR3 in DNA: TGTGCCAGCAGTGAAGGTAGCGGGAGGGCCTGGGACATTCAGTACTTC. It codes for CASSEGSGRAWDIQYF.

This clone was detected only once. The V and J genes are TRBV5-8 and TRBJ1-3, with TRBD1 matching over 10 bases. Looked up from germline, CDR1 is SGHTS and CDR2 is YDEGEE. Trimming cost V 3 bases and J 2 bases; bases outside gene matches: 5. The CDR3 is made up of 16 amino acids. The CDR3 loop reads CASSSGQGDTGNTIYF. CDR3 coding DNA: TGTGCCAGCAGCTCCGGACAGGGGGATACTGGAAACACCATATATTTT.

The chain joins TRBV4-3 to TRBJ1-2, with 9 bases fitting TRBD1. The CDR3 has 16 residues. Trimming removed 4 bases from V and 3 bases from J; junction bases left unmatched: 9. Germline values: CDR1 LGHNA, CDR2 YSLEER. CDR3 in amino acids: CASSPDRGMRDYGYTF. The CDR3 bases are TGCGCCAGCAGCCCTGACAGGGGGATGAGGGACTATGGCTACACCTTC.

This chain joins TRBV19 and TRBJ2-4; D is perhaps TRBD1 (5 bases). The CDR3 is 15 residues long. V was cut by 2 bases and J by 4 bases, with 12 bases left in between. CDR1 and CDR2 (germline): LNHDA, SQIVND (reference sequence). Here the CDR3 reads CASSIRAGSKNIQYF. The CDR3 DNA sequence: TGTGCCAGTAGTATACGAGCAGGGTCTAAAAACATTCAGTACTTC.

The chain uses TRBV6-4 and TRBJ2-3; 10 nucleotides line up with TRBD2. Unmatched junction bases numbered 1, after V lost 5 bases and J lost 5 bases. Germline CDR1 and CDR2: MRHNA and SNTAGT. This CDR3 is 13 amino acids long. The CDR3 here is CASSPSGGDTQYF. As DNA, the CDR3 is TGTGCCAGCAGTCCTAGCGGGGGAGATACGCAGTATTTT.

The rearrangement uses TRBV19 and TRBJ1-1; 7 nucleotides align to TRBD1. After removal of 7 bases from V and 4 bases from J, the junction contained 12 bases not matched to a gene. Germline assignment: CDR1 LNHDA and CDR2 SQIVND (reference sequence). This CDR3 region has 15 residues. For the CDR3, the DNA is TGTGCCAGTACCCATCCGACAGGGCCGGGCACTGAAGCTTTCTTT. Protein sequence: CASTHPTGPGTEAFF. Variable domain in full (rest from reference TRBV19 and TRBJ1-1): DGGITQSPKYLFRKEGQNVTLSCEQNLNHDAMYWYRQDPGQGLRLIYYSQIVNDFQKGDIAEGYSVSREKKESFPLTVTSAQKNPTAFYLCASTHPTGPGTEAFFGQGTRLTVV.

The J gene is TRBJ1-5, the V gene TRBV10-3; TRBD1 is a possible D gene (5 bases). The CDR3 loop spans 17 amino acids. V lost 2 bases and J 2 bases, leaving 16 bases between the germline ends. Germline assignment: CDR1 ENHRY and CDR2 SYGVKD. CDR3: CAISERGGGWGNQPQHF. CDR3 DNA: TGTGCCATCAGTGAGCGGGGCGGGGGTTGGGGCAATCAGCCCCAGCATTTT.

V is TRBV6-5 and J is TRBJ2-3; maybe TRBD2 (5 bases). With 0 bases removed from V and 3 bases from J, the gap between germline ends came to 13 bases. The CDR3 runs 16 residues. CDR1 is MNHEY and CDR2 is SVGAGI in the germline V gene. The CDR3 reads CASSYSGRETTDTQYF. CDR3 nucleotides: TGTGCCAGCAGTTACTCTGGCCGGGAAACGACAGATACGCAGTATTTT.

The table lists this clone with a count of one. CDR3 nucleotide sequence: TGCGCCAGCAGCTTTTTAATAGCGGGAGCGGAACCCTACGAGCAGTACTTC. Protein sequence: CASSFLIAGAEPYEQYF. V gene TRBV5-1 combines with J gene TRBJ2-7, with 9 bases aligning to TRBD2. Germline V lookup: CDR1 SGHRS, CDR2 YFSETQ. The V and J ends lost 2 bases and 2 bases, in that order; junction bases with no gene match: 11. The CDR3 extends over 17 amino acids.

The genes are TRBV29-1 and TRBJ2-2, with 7 bases matching TRBD2. CDR3 length: 15 amino acids. V was pared by 3 bases and J by 7 bases, with 11 bases of the junction left unmatched. CDR1 and CDR2 from the germline V gene are SQVTM and ANQGSEA. The CDR3 DNA is TGCAGCGTTGAGGTTTGGCGGGAGCGGGTCGGGGAGCTGTTTTTT. This translates into CSVEVWRERVGELFF.

This chain uses TRBV5-1 with TRBJ2-7; maybe TRBD1 (5 bases). This CDR3 has 15 residues. Germline loops: CDR1 SGHRS, CDR2 YFSETQ. Trimming cost V 1 base and J 5 bases, with 16 bases left between them. Here the CDR3 DNA reads TGCGCCAGCAGCTTGTCCAATAGACAGCTTGACGAGCAGTACTTC. Encoded protein: CASSLSNRQLDEQYF.

The rearrangement joins TRBV10-3 to TRBJ2-1, with D tentatively TRBD2 (5 bases). CDR3 length equals 15 residues. V lost 4 bases and J lost 6, with 16 bases in between. The germline gives CDR1 ENHRY, CDR2 SYGVKD. The CDR3 DNA follows: TGTGCCATCAGTGGAAAACTAGAGCGGCGCAATGAGCAGTTCTTC. Translated: CAISGKLERRNEQFF.

The rearrangement joins TRBV28 to TRBJ2-1, with D tentatively TRBD2 (5 bases). Germline V gene lookup returns CDR1 MDHEN and CDR2 SYDVKM. V shed 3 bases and J shed 14 bases, with 11 bases lying between them. The CDR3 loop spans 11 amino acids. The CDR3 sequence: CASSFSGLEFF. The CDR3 DNA follows: TGTGCCAGCAGTTTCAGCGGACTGGAGTTCTTC.

The chain carries TRBV15 and TRBJ2-1; TRBD2 matches at 8 bases. The junction had 14 bases not matched to a gene; V was cut back by 0 bases and J by 7 bases. Per the germline V gene, CDR1 is LNHNV and CDR2 is YYDKDF (reference sequence). The CDR3 is 18 amino acids. The CDR3 loop reads CATSRDLMGAGARNEQFF. The DNA of the CDR3 is TGTGCCACCAGCAGAGATCTTATGGGAGCGGGAGCGAGGAATGAGCAGTTCTTC.

The chain couples TRBV27 to TRBJ1-2; tentative D call: TRBD1 (6 bases). The CDR3 is made up of 17 amino acids. Trimming stripped 4 bases from V and 0 bases from J, with 18 bases between. Germline-derived CDR1 and CDR2 are MNHEY and SMNVEV (reference sequence). The CDR3 DNA sequence: TGTGCCAGCAGTTCGACTCCTCGGGACACCGCTAACTATGGCTACACCTTC. Amino acid sequence: CASSSTPRDTANYGYTF.

The chain uses TRBV7-2 and TRBJ2-1; D perhaps matches TRBD2 (5 bases). The CDR3 consists of 16 residues. CDR1 and CDR2 from the germline V gene are SGHTA and FQGNSA. V lost 10 bases to trimming and J lost 0 bases, with 19 bases between them. The CDR3 nucleotides are TGTGCCAACTCACTAGAGAACCGGGGCTCCTACAATGAGCAGTTCTTC. Translating gives CANSLENRGSYNEQFF.

V and J are TRBV9 and TRBJ1-2, with D maybe TRBD1 (5 bases). CDR3 size: 12 residues. V was cut by 0 bases and J by 10 bases, with 10 bases left in between. The V gene's germline CDR1 is SGDLS and CDR2 YYNGEE. CDR3 loop: CASSVGGGTYTF. The CDR3 DNA sequence: TGTGCCAGCAGCGTAGGGGGAGGGACCTACACCTTC. The complete variable domain, with remaining parts taken from reference TRBV9 and TRBJ1-2, reads DSGVTQTPKHLITATGQRVTLRCSPRSGDLSVYWYQQSLDQGLQFLIQYYNGEERAKGNILERFSAQQFPDLHSELNLSSLELGDSALYFCASSVGGGTYTFGSGTRLTVV.

J is TRBJ1-5 and V is TRBV5-6, with TRBD1 matching 7 bases. Germline V CDR1 and CDR2: SGHDT, YYEEEE. The length of the CDR3 is 15 residues. V was clipped by 4 bases and J by 6 bases; unmatched bases: 10. CDR3 residues: CASSVSGGWAQPQHF. CDR3 DNA: TGTGCCAGCAGCGTTTCAGGGGGTTGGGCTCAGCCCCAGCATTTT.

The rearrangement joins TRBV13 to TRBJ2-1; 13 bases agree with TRBD2. V was clipped by 10 bases and J by 6 bases; unmatched bases: 18. The V gene's germline CDR1 is PRHDT and CDR2 FYEKMQ (reference sequence). This CDR3 comprises 18 residues. The CDR3 sequence is CAITSTGLAGEVRNEQFF. The CDR3 DNA follows: TGTGCCATCACGAGCACCGGACTAGCGGGAGAAGTTCGCAATGAGCAGTTCTTC.

This clone appeared once. The chain uses TRBV19 and TRBJ2-3; 11 bases agree with TRBD2. Losses at the gene ends were 1 base for V and 3 bases for J; bases not matched to a gene: 15. Per germline, CDR1 LNHDA and CDR2 SQIVND (reference sequence). The CDR3 is 20 amino acids. The CDR3 DNA sequence: TGTGCCAGTAGTATAGCAGTCGGGCCGGGACTAGCGGAACTTACAGATACGCAGTATTTT. Its protein product is CASSIAVGPGLAELTDTQYF.

The V call is TRBV7-2, the J call TRBJ2-7; D gene ambiguous. The CDR3 extends over 14 amino acids. With 7 bases removed from V and 2 bases from J, the gap between germline ends came to 15 bases. Germline assignment: CDR1 SGHTA and CDR2 FQGNSA. The CDR3 here is CASTPAGQPYEQYF. The CDR3 nucleotides read TGTGCCAGCACCCCGGCAGGCCAGCCCTACGAGCAGTACTTC.